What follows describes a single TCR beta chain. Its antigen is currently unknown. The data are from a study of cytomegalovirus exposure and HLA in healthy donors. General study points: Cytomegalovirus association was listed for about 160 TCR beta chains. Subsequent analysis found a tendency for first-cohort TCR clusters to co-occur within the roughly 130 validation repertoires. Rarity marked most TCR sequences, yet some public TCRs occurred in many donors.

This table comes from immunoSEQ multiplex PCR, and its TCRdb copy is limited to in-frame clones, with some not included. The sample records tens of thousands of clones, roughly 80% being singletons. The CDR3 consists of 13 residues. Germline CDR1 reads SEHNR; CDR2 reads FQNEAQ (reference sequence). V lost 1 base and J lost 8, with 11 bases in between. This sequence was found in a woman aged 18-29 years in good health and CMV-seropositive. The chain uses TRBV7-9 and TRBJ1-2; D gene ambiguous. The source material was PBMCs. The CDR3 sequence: CASSLDGPYGYTF. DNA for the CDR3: TGTGCCAGCAGCTTAGACGGTCCGTACGGCTACACCTTC. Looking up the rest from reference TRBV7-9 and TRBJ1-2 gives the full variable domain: DTGVSQNPRHKITKRGQNVTFRCDPISEHNRLYWYRQTLGQGPEFLTYFQNEAQLEKSRLLSDRFSAERPKGSFSTLEIQRTEQGDSAMYLCASSLDGPYGYTFGSGTRLTVV.